This T cell receptor (beta chain) was retrieved from a study of molecular identifiers for immune sequencing clone quantification. The length of the CDR3 is 15 residues. The germline V gene has CDR1 MNHEY and CDR2 SMNVEV (reference sequence). A word on this clonotype: One end of the junction does not line up with germline, which may come from a read error.

TCRdb redid the calling of the PCR reads with MiXCR, one entry per CDR3 protein. The profile shows 460,000 or so distinct CDR3 sequences, 25% of them singletons. Naive CD8 T cells were picked out by sorting for CD8+CD4-CCR7+CD45RA+. This TCR was recovered from a human donor in good health. Some libraries in this study had Jurkat cell RNA spiked in. The genes are TRBV27 and TRBJ1-5; possible D gene TRBD1, 6 bases. The source material was naive CD8+ T cells from blood, with Jurkat cell RNA spiked in. Noted subset: FACS-sorted CD8+CD4-CCR7+CD45RA+ naive T cells. Here the CDR3 DNA reads TGTGCCAGCAGTTTAGCAGGGGAAGCGAATCACCCCCAGCATTTT. This encodes CASSLAGEANHPQHF.